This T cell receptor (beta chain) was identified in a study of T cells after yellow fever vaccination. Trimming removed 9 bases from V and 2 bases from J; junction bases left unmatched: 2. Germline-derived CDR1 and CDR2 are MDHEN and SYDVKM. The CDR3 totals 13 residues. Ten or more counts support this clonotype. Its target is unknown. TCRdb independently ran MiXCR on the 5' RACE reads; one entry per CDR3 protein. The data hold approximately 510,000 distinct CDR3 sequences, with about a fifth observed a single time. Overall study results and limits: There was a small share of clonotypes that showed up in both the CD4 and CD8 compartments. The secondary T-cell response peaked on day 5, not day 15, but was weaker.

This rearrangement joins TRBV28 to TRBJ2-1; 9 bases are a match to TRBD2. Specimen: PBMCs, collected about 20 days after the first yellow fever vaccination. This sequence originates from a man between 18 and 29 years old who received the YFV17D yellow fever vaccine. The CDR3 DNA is TGTGCCAGTTCTAGCGGGGCCTACAATGAGCAGTTCTTC. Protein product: CASSSGAYNEQFF.